This T cell receptor (beta chain) stems from a study of T cell changes during pregnancy in multiple sclerosis. The assay was immunoSEQ multiplex PCR, and TCRdb's table has in-frame clones only and misses some. The data show approximately 61,000 clones, approximately 90% seen once. Per germline, CDR1 SGHTA and CDR2 FQGNSA. This CDR3 region has 17 residues. V was pared by 5 bases and J by 6 bases, with 23 bases between. The chain is built from TRBV7-2 and TRBJ1-5; D may be TRBD1 (5 bases). This TCR came from a female donor in good health, enrolled as a control in a pregnancy study. The starting material was peripheral blood, obtained after pregnancy. DNA for the CDR3: TGTGCCAGCAGCCTGAGCGTTTCTCAGGGTCGAGGTCAGCCCCAGCATTTT. It specifies CASSLSVSQGRGQPQHF.